This T cell receptor beta chain was found in a study of blood T cells in healthy people across ages. Overall study results and limits: While age rose, TCR beta diversity per million T cells dropped in a roughly linear way.

On this clonotype itself: The antigen is not known. At one boundary the junction diverges from the germline segment, which might be a read error.

The authors ran a second PCR of about 6 to 11 cycles using a sample-barcoded 5' primer and a J-beta primer mix. The study obtained at least 3 million CDR3-containing paired-end reads from every sample. Each CDR3 protein is one row after TCRdb ran MiXCR on the 5' RACE reads. Of 1.2 million to 1.5 million distinct CDR3 sequences in the sample, 59% were seen once. Russia was home to the donors, healthy Caucasian individuals aged roughly 6 to 100. CDR3 size: 14 residues. Per germline, CDR1 ENHRY and CDR2 SYGVKD. The specimen was blood. This receptor was identified in a man between 18 and 35 years old in good health. J is TRBJ2-2 and V is TRBV10-3; the D call may be TRBD1 or TRBD2 (6 bases each). The CDR3 coding sequence is TGTGCCATCAGGGAAGGGGGGAACCCCGGGGAGCTGTTTTTT. As protein: CAIREGGNPGELFF.